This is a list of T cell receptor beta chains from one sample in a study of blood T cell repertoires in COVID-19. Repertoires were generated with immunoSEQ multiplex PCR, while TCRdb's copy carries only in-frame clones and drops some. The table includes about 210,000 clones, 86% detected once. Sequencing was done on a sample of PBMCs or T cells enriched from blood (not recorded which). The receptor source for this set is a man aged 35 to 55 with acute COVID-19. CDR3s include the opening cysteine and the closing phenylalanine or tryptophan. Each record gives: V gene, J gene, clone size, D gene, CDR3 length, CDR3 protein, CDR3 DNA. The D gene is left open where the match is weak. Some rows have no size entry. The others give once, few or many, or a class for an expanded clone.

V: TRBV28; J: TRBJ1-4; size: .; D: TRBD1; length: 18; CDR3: CASSPVPTGGIANEKLFF; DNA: TGTGCCAGCAGTCCCGTACCAACAGGGGGCATAGCTAATGAAAAACTGTTTTTT
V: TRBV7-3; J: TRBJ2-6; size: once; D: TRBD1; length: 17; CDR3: CASSHNGQGSGANVLTF; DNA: TGTGCCAGCAGCCACAACGGACAGGGATCGGGGGCCAACGTCCTGACTTTC
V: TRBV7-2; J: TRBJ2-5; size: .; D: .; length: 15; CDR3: CASSLLAGRGETQYF; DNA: TGTGCCAGCAGCTTACTAGCAGGGCGGGGAGAGACCCAGTACTTC
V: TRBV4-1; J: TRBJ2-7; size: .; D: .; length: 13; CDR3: CASSRKEAYEQYF; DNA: TGCGCCAGCAGCCGCAAGGAGGCCTACGAGCAGTACTTC
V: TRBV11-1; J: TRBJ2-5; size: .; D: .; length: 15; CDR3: CASSLRRDFQETQYF; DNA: TGTGCCAGCAGCTTGAGGCGGGACTTCCAAGAGACCCAGTACTTC
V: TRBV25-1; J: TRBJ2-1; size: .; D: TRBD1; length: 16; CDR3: CASSTPGQGTYNEQFF; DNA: TGTGCCAGCAGTACCCCGGGACAGGGTACCTACAATGAGCAGTTCTTC
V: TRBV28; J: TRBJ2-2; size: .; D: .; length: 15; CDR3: CASRGGQGLTGELFF; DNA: TGTGCCAGCCGGGGGGGACAGGGATTGACCGGGGAGCTGTTTTTT
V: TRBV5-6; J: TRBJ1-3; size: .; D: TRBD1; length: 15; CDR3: CASSRDRATGNTIYF; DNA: TGTGCCAGCAGCCGGGACAGGGCTACTGGAAACACCATATATTTT
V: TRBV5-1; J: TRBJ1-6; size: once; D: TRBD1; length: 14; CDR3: CASSTGQGNSPLHF; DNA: TGCGCCAGCAGCACTGGACAGGGGAATTCACCCCTCCACTTT
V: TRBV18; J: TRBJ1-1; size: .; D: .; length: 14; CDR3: CASSPTTMNTEAFF; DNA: TGTGCCAGCTCACCAACAACTATGAACACTGAAGCTTTCTTT
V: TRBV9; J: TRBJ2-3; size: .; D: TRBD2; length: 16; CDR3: CASSAPTSGSGDTQYF; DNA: TGTGCCAGCAGCGCTCCGACTAGCGGGTCGGGAGATACGCAGTATTTT
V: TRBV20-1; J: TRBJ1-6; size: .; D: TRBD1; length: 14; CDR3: CSASLQGRNSPLHF; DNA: TGCAGTGCTAGTTTACAGGGGCGTAATTCACCCCTCCACTTT
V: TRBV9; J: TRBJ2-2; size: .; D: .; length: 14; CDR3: CASSVVFETGELFF; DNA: TGTGCCAGCAGCGTAGTATTTGAGACCGGGGAGCTGTTTTTT
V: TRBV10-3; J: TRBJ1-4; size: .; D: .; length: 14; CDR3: CAISSPDRSEKLFF; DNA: TGTGCCATCAGTTCTCCCGACAGGAGCGAAAAACTGTTTTTT
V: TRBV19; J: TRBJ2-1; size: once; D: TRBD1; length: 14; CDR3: CASTGTGGYNEQFF; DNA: TGTGCCAGTACGGGGACAGGGGGCTACAATGAGCAGTTCTTC
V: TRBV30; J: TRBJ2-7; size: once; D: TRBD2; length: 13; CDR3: CASLAGGSYEQYF; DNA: TGTGCCTCCCTAGCGGGAGGATCCTACGAGCAGTACTTC
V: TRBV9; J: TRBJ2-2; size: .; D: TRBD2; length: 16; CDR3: CASSVRLAGNTGELFF; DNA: TGTGCCAGCAGCGTTAGACTAGCGGGGAACACCGGGGAGCTGTTTTTT
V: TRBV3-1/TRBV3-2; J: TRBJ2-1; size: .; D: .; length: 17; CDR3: CASSQDEDGRHHNEQFF; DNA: TGTGCCAGCAGCCAAGATGAAGACGGGAGACACCACAATGAGCAGTTCTTC
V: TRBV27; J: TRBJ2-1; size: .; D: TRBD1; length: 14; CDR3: CASSWDSSYNEQFF; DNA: TGTGCCAGCAGTTGGGACAGCTCCTACAATGAGCAGTTCTTC
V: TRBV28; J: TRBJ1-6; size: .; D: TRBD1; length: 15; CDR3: CASRSEGQGNSPLHF; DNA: TGTGCCAGCAGGTCAGAGGGACAGGGCAATTCACCCCTCCACTTT
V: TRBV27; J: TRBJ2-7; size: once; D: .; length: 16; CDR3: CASSSSTGPSFNEQYF; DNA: TGTGCCAGCAGCTCATCAACTGGGCCCTCTTTCAACGAGCAGTACTTC
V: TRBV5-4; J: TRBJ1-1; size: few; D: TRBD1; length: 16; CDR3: CASSFDRVNMNTEAFF; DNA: TGTGCCAGCAGCTTTGACAGGGTCAACATGAACACTGAAGCTTTCTTT
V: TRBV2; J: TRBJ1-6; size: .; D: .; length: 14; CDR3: CASKGQTYNSPLHF; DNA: TGTGCCAGCAAAGGACAGACCTATAATTCACCCCTCCACTTT
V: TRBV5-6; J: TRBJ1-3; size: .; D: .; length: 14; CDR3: CASSFGRERNTIYF; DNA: TGTGCCAGCAGCTTTGGCAGGGAAAGAAACACCATATATTTT
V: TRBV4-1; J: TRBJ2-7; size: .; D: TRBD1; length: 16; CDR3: CASSLGPGQGAGEQYF; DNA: TGCGCCAGCAGCCTAGGACCGGGACAGGGGGCGGGGGAGCAGTACTTC
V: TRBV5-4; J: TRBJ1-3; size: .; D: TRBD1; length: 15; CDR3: CASSSTRDSGNTIYF; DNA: TGTGCCAGCAGCTCTACCCGGGACAGTGGAAACACCATATATTTT
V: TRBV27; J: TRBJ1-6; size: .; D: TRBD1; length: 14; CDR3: CASGLVQGNSPLHF; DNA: TGTGCCAGCGGACTCGTACAGGGGAATTCACCCCTCCACTTT
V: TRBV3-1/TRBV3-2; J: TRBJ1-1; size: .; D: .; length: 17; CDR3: CASSQSSGLIMNTEAFF; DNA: TGTGCCAGCAGCCAATCCTCCGGACTGATTATGAACACTGAAGCTTTCTTT
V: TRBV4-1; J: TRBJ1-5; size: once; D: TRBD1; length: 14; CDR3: CASRQTGVGQPQHF; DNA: TGCGCCAGCAGACAGACAGGGGTGGGACAGCCCCAGCATTTT
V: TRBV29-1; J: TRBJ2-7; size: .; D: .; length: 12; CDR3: CSGRDSLYEQYF; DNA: TGCAGCGGCCGGGACTCCCTCTACGAGCAGTACTTC
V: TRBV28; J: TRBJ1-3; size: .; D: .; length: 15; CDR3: CASTNYHRSGNTIYF; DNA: TGTGCCAGCACTAATTACCACCGCTCTGGAAACACCATATATTTT
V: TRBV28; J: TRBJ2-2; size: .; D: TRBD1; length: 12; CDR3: CASYRGTGELFF; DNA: TGTGCCAGCTACAGGGGTACCGGGGAGCTGTTTTTT
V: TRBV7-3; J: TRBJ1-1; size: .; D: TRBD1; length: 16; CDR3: CASSLRGGAGNTEAFF; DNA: TGTGCCAGCAGCTTAAGAGGGGGCGCGGGTAACACTGAAGCTTTCTTT
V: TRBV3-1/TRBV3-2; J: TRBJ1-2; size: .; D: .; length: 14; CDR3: CASSAPEGLGGYTF; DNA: TGTGCCAGCAGCGCCCCTGAGGGCCTGGGGGGCTACACCTTC
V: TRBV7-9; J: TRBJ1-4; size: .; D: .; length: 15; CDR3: CASSPQGLPNEKLFF; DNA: TGTGCCAGCAGTCCCCAGGGATTGCCTAATGAAAAACTGTTTTTT
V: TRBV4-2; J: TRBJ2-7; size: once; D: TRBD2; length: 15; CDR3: CASSQEAGGPGEQYF; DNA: TGTGCCAGCAGCCAAGAGGCGGGAGGGCCCGGCGAGCAGTACTTC
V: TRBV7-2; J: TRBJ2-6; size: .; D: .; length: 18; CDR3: CASSWTVGDYSGANVLTF; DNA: TGTGCCAGCAGCTGGACAGTGGGCGACTACTCTGGGGCCAACGTCCTGACTTTC
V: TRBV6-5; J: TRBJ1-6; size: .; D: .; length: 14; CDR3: CASSPQRVWSPLHF; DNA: TGTGCCAGCAGTCCTCAGAGGGTTTGGTCACCCCTCCACTTT
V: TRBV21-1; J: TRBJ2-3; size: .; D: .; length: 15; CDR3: CASAQEREKTDTQYF; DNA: TGTGCCAGCGCCCAGGAGCGGGAAAAAACAGATACGCAGTATTTT
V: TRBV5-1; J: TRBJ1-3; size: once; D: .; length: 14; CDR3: CASSPATDGNTIYF; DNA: TGCGCCAGCAGCCCAGCGACAGATGGAAACACCATATATTTT
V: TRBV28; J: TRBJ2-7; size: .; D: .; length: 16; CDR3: CASSLALAEAAYEQYF; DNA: TGTGCCAGCAGTTTAGCGTTGGCGGAAGCCGCCTACGAGCAGTACTTC
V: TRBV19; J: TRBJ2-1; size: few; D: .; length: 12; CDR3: CASSIGGNEQFF; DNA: TGTGCCAGTAGTATAGGCGGCAATGAGCAGTTCTTC
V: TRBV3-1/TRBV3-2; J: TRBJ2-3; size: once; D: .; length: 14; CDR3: CASSQAGITDTQYF; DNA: TGTGCCAGCAGCCAAGCCGGGATAACAGATACGCAGTATTTT
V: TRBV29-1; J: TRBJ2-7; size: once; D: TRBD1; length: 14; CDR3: CSVSDRGPSYEQYF; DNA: TGCAGCGTTTCCGACAGGGGGCCCTCATACGAGCAGTACTTC
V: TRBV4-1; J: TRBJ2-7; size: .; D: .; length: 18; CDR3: CASSLRATASRRDYEQYF; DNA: TGCGCCAGCAGCTTAAGAGCTACGGCAAGTAGACGGGACTACGAGCAGTACTTC
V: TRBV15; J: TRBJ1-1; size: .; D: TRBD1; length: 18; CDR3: CATSYGLGGGTGGTEAFF; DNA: TGTGCCACCAGCTATGGCCTAGGGGGAGGGACAGGGGGAACTGAAGCTTTCTTT
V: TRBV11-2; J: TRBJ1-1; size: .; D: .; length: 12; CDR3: CASPPRGTEAFF; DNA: TGTGCCAGCCCCCCCCGGGGCACTGAAGCTTTCTTT
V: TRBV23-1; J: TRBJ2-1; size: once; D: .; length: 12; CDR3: CASSPRDNEQFF; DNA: TGCGCCAGCAGTCCTCGAGACAATGAGCAGTTCTTC
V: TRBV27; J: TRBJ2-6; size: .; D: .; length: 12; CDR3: CATQYGANVLTF; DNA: TGTGCCACCCAGTACGGGGCCAACGTCCTGACTTTC
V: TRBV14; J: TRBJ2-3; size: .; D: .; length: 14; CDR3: CASSFSTKVDTQYF; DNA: TGTGCCAGCAGCTTTTCGACTAAGGTGGATACGCAGTATTTT
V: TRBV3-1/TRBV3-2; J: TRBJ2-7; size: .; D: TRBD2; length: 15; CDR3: CASSQLSGNFHEQYF; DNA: TGTGCCAGCAGCCAACTTAGCGGGAACTTCCACGAGCAGTACTTC
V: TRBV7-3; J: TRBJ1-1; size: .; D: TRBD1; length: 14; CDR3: CASSPGQGSTEAFF; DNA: TGTGCCAGCAGCCCGGGACAGGGGAGCACTGAAGCTTTCTTT
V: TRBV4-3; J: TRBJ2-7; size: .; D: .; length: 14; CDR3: CASSRDIPSYEQYF; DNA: TGCGCCAGCAGCCGGGACATACCCTCCTACGAGCAGTACTTC